The 7 T cell receptor beta chains below come from one sample, sequenced in a study of blood T cell repertoires in COVID-19. TCRdb's table, derived via immunoSEQ multiplex PCR, lists solely in-frame clones and lacks some. Of 150,000 to 200,000 clones listed, around 90% are singletons. Sequenced sample: peripheral blood. These receptor sequences come from a middle-aged man with active or convalescent COVID-19.

The rearrangement links TRBV27 to TRBJ2-5; D is perhaps TRBD1 (5 bases). CDR3 size: 13 residues. CDR1 and CDR2 (germline): MNHEY, SMNVEV (reference sequence). Trimming cost V 5 bases and J 4 bases, with 11 bases left between them. CDR3 sequence (DNA): TGTGCCAGCAGTCTCCTTCAGGGAGAGACCCAGTACTTC. This translates into CASSLLQGETQYF.

This CDR3 is CASSPYRLPDTGELFF. The CDR3 DNA is TGTGCCAGCTCACCATATCGTCTTCCAGACACCGGGGAGCTGTTTTTT. V gene TRBV18 combines with J gene TRBJ2-2; D remains unclear. Trimming cost V 2 bases and J 3 bases, with 13 bases left between them. The CDR3 is 16 residues long. Germline V gene sequence: CDR1 KGHSH, CDR2 LQKENI.

This rearrangement joins TRBV7-2 to TRBJ1-2; D may be TRBD1 (6 bases). The V end lost 3 bases, the J end lost 2 bases, and 10 bases lay between the germline ends. CDR3 size: 14 residues. Germline CDR1 SGHTA, CDR2 FQGNSA. The chain's CDR3 is CASSFGTSNYGYTF. The CDR3 region has the DNA TGTGCCAGCAGCTTCGGGACATCGAACTATGGCTACACCTTC.

The J gene is TRBJ2-1, the V gene TRBV28; 10 bases agree with TRBD2. J lost 5 bases, V lost 7 bases, and 11 bases had no gene match. CDR1 and CDR2 (germline): MDHEN, SYDVKM. The CDR3 has 16 amino acids. The CDR3 here is CASTSLLAGADNEQFF. In nucleotides, the CDR3 is TGTGCCAGCACCTCGTTGCTAGCGGGGGCCGACAATGAGCAGTTCTTC.

The chain has TRBV7-3 and TRBJ2-7; 7 bases agree with TRBD2. Germline values: CDR1 SGHTA, CDR2 FQGTGA. The CDR3 runs 14 residues. Unmatched junction bases numbered 5, after V lost 5 bases and J lost 1 base. As DNA, the CDR3 is TGTGCCAGCAGCCCTAGCGGACTTTCCTACGAGCAGTACTTC. It specifies CASSPSGLSYEQYF.

The V and J genes are TRBV6-2 or TRBV6-3 and TRBJ2-7; 8 bases map to TRBD2. This CDR3 is built from 14 residues. V gave up 4 bases and J gave up 5 bases; unmatched junction bases: 7. Germline CDR1 reads MNHEY; CDR2 reads SVGEGT. The CDR3 DNA reads as TGTGCCAGCAGTTTTTCAGGGACTAGAGACGAGCAGTACTTC. Translating gives CASSFSGTRDEQYF.

The gene calls are TRBV28 and TRBJ2-1, with 9 bases lining up with TRBD1. This CDR3 spans 14 amino acids. Looked up from germline, CDR1 is MDHEN and CDR2 is SYDVKM. The J segment lost 9 bases and the V segment lost 6 bases, leaving 9 bases of the junction unmatched. The CDR3 here is CASSLNTGGGEQFF. The CDR3 coding sequence is TGTGCCAGCAGCCTGAATACAGGGGGCGGTGAGCAGTTCTTC.